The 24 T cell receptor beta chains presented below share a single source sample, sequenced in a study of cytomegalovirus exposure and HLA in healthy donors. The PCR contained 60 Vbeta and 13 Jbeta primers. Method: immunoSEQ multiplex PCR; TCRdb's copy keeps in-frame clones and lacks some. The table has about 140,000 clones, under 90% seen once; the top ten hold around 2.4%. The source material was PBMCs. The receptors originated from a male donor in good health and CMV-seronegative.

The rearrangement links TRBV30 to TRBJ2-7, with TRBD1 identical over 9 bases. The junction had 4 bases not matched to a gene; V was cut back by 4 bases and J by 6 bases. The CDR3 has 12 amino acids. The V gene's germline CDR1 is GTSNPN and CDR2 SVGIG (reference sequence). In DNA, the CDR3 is TGTGCCTGGAACCCGACAGGGGGCGAGCAGTACTTC. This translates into CAWNPTGGEQYF.

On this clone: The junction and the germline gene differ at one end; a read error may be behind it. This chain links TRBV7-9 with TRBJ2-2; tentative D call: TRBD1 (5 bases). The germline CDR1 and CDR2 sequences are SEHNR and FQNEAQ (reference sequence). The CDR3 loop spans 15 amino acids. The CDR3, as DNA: TGTTCCAGCAGCTTTGTCACAGGGAACACCGGGGAGCTGTTTTTT. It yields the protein CSSSFVTGNTGELFF.

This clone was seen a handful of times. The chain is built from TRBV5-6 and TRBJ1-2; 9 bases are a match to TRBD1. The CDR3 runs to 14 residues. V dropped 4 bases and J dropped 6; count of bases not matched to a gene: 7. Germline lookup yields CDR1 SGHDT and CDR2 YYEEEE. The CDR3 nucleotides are TGTGCCAGCAGCCCTACAGGGGGCGGAAATGGCTACACCTTC. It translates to CASSPTGGGNGYTF.

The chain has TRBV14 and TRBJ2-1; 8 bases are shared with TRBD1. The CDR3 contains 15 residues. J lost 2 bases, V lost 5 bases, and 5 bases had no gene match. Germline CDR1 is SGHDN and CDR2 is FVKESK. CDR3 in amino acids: CASSWTGLPYNEQFF. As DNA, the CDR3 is TGTGCCAGCAGCTGGACAGGGCTTCCCTACAATGAGCAGTTCTTC. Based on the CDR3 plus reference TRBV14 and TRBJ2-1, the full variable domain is EAGVTQFPSHSVIEKGQTVTLRCDPISGHDNLYWYRRVMGKEIKFLLHFVKESKQDESGMPNNRFLAERTGGTYSTLKVQPAELEDSGVYFCASSWTGLPYNEQFFGPGTRLTVL.

The CDR3 coding sequence is TGTGCCAGCAGCTTAGGACTCGGGGGTACAGATACGCAGTATTTT. Its protein is CASSLGLGGTDTQYF. The chain is built from TRBV7-3 and TRBJ2-3; maybe TRBD2 (6 bases). Germline loops: CDR1 SGHTA, CDR2 FQGTGA. The ends were cut back, 2 bases at V and 3 bases at J, with 12 bases in the middle. The CDR3 runs to 15 residues.

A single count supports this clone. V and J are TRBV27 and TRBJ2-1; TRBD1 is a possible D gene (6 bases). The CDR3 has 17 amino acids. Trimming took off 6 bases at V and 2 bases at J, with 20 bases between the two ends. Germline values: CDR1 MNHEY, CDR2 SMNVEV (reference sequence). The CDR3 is CASSPDLTGPPYNEQFF. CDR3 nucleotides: TGTGCCAGCAGCCCCGACCTTACAGGGCCTCCCTACAATGAGCAGTTCTTC.

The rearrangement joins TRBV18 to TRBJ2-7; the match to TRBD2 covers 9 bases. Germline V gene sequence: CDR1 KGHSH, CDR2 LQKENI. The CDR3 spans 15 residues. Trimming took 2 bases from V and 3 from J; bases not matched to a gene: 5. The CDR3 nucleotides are TGTGCCAGCTCACCAAGACTAGCGGATCTCTACGAGCAGTACTTC. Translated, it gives CASSPRLADLYEQYF.

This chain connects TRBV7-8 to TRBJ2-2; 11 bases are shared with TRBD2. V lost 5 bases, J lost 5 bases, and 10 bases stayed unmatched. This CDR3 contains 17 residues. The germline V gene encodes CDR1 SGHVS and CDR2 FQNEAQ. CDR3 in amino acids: CASSLVTSGVVTGELFF. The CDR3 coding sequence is TGTGCCAGCAGCCTTGTGACTAGCGGGGTGGTTACCGGGGAGCTGTTTTTT.

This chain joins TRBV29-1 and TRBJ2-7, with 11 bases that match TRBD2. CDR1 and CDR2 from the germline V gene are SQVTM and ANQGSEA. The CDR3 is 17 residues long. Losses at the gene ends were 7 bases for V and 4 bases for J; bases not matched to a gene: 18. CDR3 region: CSGNGTSGAPPRYEQYF. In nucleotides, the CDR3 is TGCAGCGGAAATGGGACTAGCGGAGCCCCCCCTAGGTACGAGCAGTACTTC.

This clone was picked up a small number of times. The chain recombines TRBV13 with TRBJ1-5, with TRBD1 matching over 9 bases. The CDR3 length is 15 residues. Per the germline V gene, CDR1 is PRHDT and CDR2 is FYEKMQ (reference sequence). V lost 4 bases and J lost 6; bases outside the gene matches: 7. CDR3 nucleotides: TGTGCCAGCAGCTCCGGGACAGGGAGCCTTCAGCCCCAGCATTTT. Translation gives CASSSGTGSLQPQHF.

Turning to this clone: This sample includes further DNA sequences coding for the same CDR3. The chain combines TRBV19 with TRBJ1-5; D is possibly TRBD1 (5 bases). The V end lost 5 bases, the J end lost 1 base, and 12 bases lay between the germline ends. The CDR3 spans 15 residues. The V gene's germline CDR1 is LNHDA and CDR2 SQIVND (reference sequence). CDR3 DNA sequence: TGTGCCAGTAGTTGGGGGGGACGGAGCAATCAGCCCCAGCATTTT. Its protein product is CASSWGGRSNQPQHF.

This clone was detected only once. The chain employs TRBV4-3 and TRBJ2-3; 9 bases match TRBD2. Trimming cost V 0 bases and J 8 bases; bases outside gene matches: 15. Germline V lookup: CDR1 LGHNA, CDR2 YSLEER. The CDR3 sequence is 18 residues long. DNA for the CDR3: TGCGCCAGCAGCCAAGAGCCCCGACTAGCGGAATCGGTCGGTACGCAGTATTTT. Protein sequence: CASSQEPRLAESVGTQYF.

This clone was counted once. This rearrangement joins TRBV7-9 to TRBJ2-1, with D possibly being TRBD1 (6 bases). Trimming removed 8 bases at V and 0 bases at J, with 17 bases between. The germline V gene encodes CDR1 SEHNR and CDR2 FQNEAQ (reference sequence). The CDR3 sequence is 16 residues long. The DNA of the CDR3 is TGTGCCAGCCACACCCCGGACAGCGACTCCTACAATGAGCAGTTCTTC. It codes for CASHTPDSDSYNEQFF.

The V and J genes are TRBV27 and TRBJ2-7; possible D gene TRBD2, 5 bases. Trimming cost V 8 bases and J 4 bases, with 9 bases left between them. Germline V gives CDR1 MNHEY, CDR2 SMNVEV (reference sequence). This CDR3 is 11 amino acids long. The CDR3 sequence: CASGRGYEQYF. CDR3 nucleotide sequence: TGTGCCAGCGGGAGAGGATACGAGCAGTACTTC.

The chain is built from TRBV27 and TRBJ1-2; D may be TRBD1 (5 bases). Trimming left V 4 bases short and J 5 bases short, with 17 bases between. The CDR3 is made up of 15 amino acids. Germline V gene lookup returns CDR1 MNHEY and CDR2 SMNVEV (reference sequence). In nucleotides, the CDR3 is TGTGCCAGCAGTTGGGCCCTCGGGGGGGGTTATGGCTACACCTTC. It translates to CASSWALGGGYGYTF.

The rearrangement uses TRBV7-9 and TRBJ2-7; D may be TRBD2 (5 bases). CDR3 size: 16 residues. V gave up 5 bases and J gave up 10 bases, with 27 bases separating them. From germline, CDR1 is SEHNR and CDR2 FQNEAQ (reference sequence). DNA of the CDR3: TGTGCCAGCAGCGGAGGCACCCTCTTCGATACCCCAACACAGTACTTC. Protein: CASSGGTLFDTPTQYF.

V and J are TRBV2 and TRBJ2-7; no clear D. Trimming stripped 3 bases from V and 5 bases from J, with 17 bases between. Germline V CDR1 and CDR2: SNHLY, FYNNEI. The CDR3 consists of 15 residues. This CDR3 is CASSEMKRPRDEQYF. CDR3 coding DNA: TGTGCCAGCAGTGAGATGAAGCGCCCTCGGGACGAGCAGTACTTC.

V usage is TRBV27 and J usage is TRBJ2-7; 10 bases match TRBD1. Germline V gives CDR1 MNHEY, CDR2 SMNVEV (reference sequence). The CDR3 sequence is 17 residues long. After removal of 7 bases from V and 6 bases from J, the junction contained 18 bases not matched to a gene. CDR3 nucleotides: TGTGCCAGCACCCATACCCCTCCCCCGACAGGGGGCTCCGAGCAGTACTTC. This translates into CASTHTPPPTGGSEQYF.

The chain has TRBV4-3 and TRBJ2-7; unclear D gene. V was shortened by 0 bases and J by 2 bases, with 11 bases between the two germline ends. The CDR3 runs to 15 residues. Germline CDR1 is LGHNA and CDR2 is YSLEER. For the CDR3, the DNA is TGCGCCAGCAGCCAAGAACGAGGAGCAGCCTACGAGCAGTACTTC. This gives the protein CASSQERGAAYEQYF.

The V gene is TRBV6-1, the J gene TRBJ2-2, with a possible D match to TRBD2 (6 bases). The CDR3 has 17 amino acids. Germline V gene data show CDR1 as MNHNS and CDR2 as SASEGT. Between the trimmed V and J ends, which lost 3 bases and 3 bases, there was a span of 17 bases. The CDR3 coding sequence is TGTGCCAGCAGTGAGATGGGGGGTGGTATGCACACCGGGGAGCTGTTTTTT. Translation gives CASSEMGGGMHTGELFF.

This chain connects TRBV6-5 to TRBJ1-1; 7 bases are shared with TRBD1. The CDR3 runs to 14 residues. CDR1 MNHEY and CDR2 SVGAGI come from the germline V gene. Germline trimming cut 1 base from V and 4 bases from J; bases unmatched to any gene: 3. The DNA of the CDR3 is TGTGCCAGCAGTTACTTCCCAGGGGGCACTGAAGCTTTCTTT. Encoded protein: CASSYFPGGTEAFF.

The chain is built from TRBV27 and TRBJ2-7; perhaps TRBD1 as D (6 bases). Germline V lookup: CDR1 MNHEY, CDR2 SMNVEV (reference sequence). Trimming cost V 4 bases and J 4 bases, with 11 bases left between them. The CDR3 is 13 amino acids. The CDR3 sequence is CASSSIRGYEQYF. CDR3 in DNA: TGTGCCAGCAGTTCAATCAGGGGTTACGAGCAGTACTTC.

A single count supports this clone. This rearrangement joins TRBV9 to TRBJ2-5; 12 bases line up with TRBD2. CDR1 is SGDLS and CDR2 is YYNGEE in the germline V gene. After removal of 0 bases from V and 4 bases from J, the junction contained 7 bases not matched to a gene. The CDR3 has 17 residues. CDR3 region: CASSVGRLAGVGETQYF. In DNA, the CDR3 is TGTGCCAGCAGCGTAGGACGACTAGCGGGAGTTGGAGAGACCCAGTACTTC.

CDR3 residues: CASSLDALGYGELFF. The CDR3, as DNA: TGTGCCAGCAGCTTAGATGCCCTAGGATACGGGGAGCTGTTTTTT. J is TRBJ2-2 and V is TRBV7-8; D uncertain. There are 15 residues in the CDR3. The V end lost 1 base, the J end lost 7 bases, and 13 bases lay between the germline ends. The germline V gene encodes CDR1 SGHVS and CDR2 FQNEAQ. Full variable domain (remainder filled in from reference TRBV7-8 and TRBJ2-2): GAGVSQSPRYKVAKRGQDVALRCDPISGHVSLFWYQQALGQGPEFLTYFQNEAQLDKSGLPSDRFFAERPEGSVSTLKIQRTQQEDSAVYLCASSLDALGYGELFFGEGSRLTVL.